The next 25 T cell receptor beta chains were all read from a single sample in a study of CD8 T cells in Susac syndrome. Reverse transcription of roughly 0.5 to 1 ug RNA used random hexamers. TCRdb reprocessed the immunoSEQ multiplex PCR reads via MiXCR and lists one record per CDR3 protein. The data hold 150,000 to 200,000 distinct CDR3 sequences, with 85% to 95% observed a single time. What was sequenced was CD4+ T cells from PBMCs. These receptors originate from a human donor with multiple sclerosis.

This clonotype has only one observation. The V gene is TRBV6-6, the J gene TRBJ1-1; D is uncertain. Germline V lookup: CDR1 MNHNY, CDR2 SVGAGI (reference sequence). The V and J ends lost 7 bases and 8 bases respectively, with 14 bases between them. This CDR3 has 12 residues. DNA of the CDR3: TGTGCCAGCAAAAAAACTGGGGTAGAAGCTTTCTTT. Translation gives CASKKTGVEAFF.

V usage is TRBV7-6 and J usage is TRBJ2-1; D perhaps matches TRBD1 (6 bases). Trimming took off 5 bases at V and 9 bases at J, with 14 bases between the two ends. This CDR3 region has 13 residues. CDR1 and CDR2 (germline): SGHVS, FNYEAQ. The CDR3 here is CASSGEGGAEQFF. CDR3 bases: TGTGCCAGCAGCGGCGAAGGGGGTGCTGAGCAGTTCTTC.

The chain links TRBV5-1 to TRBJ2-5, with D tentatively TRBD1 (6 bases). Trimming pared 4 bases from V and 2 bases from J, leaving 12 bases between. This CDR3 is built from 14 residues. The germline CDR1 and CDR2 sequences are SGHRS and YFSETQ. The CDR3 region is CASSPGQRQETQYF. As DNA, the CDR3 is TGCGCCAGCAGCCCTGGACAGAGGCAAGAGACCCAGTACTTC.

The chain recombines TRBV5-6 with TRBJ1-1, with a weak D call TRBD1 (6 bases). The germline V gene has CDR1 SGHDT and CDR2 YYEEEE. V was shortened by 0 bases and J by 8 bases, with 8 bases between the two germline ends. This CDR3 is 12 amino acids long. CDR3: CASSLDRVEAFF. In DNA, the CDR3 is TGTGCCAGCAGCTTGGACAGGGTGGAAGCTTTCTTT.

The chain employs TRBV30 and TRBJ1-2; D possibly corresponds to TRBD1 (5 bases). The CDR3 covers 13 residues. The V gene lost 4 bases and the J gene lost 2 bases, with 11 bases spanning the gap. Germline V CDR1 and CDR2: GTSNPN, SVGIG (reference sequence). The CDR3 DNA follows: TGTGCCTGGATCGACCAGGGAAACTATGGCTACACCTTC. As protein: CAWIDQGNYGYTF.

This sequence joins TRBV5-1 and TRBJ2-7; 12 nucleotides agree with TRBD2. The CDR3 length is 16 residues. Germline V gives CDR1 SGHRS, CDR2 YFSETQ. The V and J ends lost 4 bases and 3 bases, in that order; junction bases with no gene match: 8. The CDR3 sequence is CASSQRRLAGDYEQYF. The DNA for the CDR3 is TGCGCCAGCAGCCAGCGGCGACTAGCGGGGGACTACGAGCAGTACTTC.

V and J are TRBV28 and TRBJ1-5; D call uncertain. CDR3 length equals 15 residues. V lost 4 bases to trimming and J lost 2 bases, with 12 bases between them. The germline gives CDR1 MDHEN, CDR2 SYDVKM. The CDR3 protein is CASSSPGEGNQPQHF. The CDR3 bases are TGTGCCAGCAGTTCTCCGGGAGAGGGCAATCAGCCCCAGCATTTT.

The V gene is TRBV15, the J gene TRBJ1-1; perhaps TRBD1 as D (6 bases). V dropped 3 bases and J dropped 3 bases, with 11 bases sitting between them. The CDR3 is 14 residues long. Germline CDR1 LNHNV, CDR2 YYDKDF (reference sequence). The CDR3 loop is CATSRLQGDTEAFF. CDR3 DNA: TGTGCCACCAGCAGGCTACAGGGTGACACTGAAGCTTTCTTT.

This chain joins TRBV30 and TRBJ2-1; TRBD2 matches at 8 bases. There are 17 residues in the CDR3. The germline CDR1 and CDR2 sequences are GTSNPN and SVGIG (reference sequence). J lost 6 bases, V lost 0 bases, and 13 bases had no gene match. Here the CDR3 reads CAWSVQGRGGTSNEQFF. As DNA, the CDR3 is TGTGCCTGGAGTGTACAGGGTCGGGGGGGGACGTCCAATGAGCAGTTCTTC.

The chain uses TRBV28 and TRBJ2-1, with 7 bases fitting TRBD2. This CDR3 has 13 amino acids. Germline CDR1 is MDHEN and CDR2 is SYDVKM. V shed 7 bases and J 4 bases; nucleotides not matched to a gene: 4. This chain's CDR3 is CASIGGNYNEQFF. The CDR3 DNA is TGTGCCAGCATCGGGGGGAATTACAATGAGCAGTTCTTC.

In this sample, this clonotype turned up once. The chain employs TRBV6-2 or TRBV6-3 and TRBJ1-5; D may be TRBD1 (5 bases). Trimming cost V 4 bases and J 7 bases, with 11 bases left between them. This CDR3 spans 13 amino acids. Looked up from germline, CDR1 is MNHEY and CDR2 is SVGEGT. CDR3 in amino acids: CASSFPTGQPQHF. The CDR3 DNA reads TGTGCCAGCAGTTTCCCTACAGGACAGCCCCAGCATTTT.

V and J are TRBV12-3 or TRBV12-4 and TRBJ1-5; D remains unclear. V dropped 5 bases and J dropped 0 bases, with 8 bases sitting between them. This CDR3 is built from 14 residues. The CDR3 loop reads CASSGANSNQPQHF. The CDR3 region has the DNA TGTGCCAGCAGTGGAGCTAATAGCAATCAGCCCCAGCATTTT.

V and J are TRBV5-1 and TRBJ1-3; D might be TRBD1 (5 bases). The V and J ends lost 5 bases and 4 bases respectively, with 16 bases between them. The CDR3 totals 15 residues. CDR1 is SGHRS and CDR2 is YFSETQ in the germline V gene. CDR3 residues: CASRLDPGTGNTIYF. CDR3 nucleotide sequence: TGCGCCAGCAGACTGGACCCAGGGACCGGAAACACCATATATTTT.

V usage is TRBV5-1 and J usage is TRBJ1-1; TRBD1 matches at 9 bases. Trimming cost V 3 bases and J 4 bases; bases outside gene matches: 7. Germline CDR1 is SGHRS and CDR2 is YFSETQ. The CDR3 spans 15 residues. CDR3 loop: CASSSKGQGSTEAFF. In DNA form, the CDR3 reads TGCGCCAGCAGCTCTAAAGGACAGGGGAGCACTGAAGCTTTCTTT.

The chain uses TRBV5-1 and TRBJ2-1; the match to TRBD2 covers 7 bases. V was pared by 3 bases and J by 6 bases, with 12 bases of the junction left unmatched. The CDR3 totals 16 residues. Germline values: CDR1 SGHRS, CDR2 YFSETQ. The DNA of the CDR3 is TGCGCCAGCAGCTCCGGACTAGTTGGCGTACCCAATGAGCAGTTCTTC. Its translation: CASSSGLVGVPNEQFF.

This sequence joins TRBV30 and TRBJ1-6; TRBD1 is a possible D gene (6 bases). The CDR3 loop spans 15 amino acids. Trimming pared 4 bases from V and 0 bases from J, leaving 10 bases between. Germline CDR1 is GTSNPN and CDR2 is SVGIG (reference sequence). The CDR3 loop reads CAWKGGSSYNSPLHF. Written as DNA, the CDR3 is TGTGCCTGGAAGGGGGGCAGCTCCTATAATTCACCCCTCCACTTT.

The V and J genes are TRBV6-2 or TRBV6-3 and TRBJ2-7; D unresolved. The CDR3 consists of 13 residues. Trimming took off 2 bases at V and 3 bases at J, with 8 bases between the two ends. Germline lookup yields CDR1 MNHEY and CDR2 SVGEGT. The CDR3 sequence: CASSYMDGYEQYF. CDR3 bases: TGTGCCAGCAGTTACATGGACGGCTACGAGCAGTACTTC.

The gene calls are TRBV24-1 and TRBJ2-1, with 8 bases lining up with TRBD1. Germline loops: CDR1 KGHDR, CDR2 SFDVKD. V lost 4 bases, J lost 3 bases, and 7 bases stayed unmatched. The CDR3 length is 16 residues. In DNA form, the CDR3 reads TGTGCCACCAGTGACTCGACAGGGGCGGGCTACAATGAGCAGTTCTTC. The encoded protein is CATSDSTGAGYNEQFF.

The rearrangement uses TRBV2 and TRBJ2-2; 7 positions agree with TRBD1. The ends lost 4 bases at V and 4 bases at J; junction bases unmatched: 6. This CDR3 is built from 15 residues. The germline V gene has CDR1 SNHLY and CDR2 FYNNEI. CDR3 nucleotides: TGTGCCAGCAGTGGATCCGACAGGGCCACCGGGGAGCTGTTTTTT. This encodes CASSGSDRATGELFF.

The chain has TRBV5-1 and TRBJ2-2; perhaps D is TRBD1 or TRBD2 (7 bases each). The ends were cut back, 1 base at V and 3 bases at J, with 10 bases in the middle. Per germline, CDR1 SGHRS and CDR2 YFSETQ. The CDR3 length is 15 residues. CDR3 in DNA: TGCGCCAGCAGCTTGTCAGGGGGGGACACCGGGGAGCTGTTTTTT. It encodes CASSLSGGDTGELFF.

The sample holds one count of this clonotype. CDR3 in amino acids: CASSYSFAGLRTDTQYF. The CDR3 DNA sequence: TGTGCCAGCAGTTACTCGTTCGCGGGATTACGCACAGATACGCAGTATTTT. J is TRBJ2-3 and V is TRBV6-5, with D perhaps matching TRBD2 (6 bases). This CDR3 has 17 residues. V was trimmed by 0 bases and J by 1 base, leaving 14 bases between them. Per germline, CDR1 MNHEY and CDR2 SVGAGI.

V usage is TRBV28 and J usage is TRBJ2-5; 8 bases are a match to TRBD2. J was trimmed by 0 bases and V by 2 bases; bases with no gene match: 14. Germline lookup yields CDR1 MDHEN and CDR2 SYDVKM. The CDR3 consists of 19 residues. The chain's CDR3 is CASSLPPPGRGAYQETQYF. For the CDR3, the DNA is TGTGCCAGCAGTTTACCTCCCCCTGGGCGGGGGGCATACCAAGAGACCCAGTACTTC.

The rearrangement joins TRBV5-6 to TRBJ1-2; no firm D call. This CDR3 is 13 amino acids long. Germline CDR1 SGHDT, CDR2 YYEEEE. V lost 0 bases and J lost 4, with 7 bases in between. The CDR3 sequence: CASSLERPYGYTF. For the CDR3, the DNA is TGTGCCAGCAGCTTGGAAAGGCCCTATGGCTACACCTTC.

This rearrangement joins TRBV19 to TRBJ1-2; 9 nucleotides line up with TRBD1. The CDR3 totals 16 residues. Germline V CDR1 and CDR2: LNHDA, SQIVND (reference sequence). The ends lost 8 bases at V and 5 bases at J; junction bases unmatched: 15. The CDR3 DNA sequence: TGTGCCAGTCGGCCGGGACAGGGCCCTCCCCGATATGGCTACACCTTC. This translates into CASRPGQGPPRYGYTF.

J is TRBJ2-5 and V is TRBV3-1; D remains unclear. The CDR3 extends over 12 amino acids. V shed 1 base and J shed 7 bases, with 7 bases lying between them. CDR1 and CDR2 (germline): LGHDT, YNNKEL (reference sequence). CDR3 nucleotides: TGTGCCAGCAGCCAAGGAGGTCGGACCCAGTACTTC. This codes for CASSQGGRTQYF.